This T cell receptor beta chain was identified during a study of blood T cells in healthy people across ages. V lost 3 bases, J lost 6 bases, and 6 bases lay in between. The V gene's germline CDR1 is LNHDA and CDR2 SQIVND (reference sequence). The CDR3 is 12 amino acids. Donors ranged from about 6 to 90 years old and were healthy Caucasians in Russia. Every sample yielded at least 6.5 million isolated PBMCs. PCR was performed a second time for about 6 to 11 cycles using a sample-barcoded 5' primer and a J-beta primer mix. A template-switch adaptor with 12 random nucleotides tagged each cDNA molecule. Every sample gave at least 3 million paired-end reads containing CDR3. TCRdb itself ran the 5' RACE reads through MiXCR, one entry per CDR3 protein. The sample contains hundreds of thousands of distinct CDR3 sequences, approximately 49% of which appear only once.

This chain joins TRBV19 and TRBJ2-1; D unclear. This sequence was found in a woman between 55 and 75 years old in good health. What was sequenced was blood. CDR3 sequence reads: CASSIVGNEQFF. For the CDR3, the DNA is TGTGCCAGTAGTATTGTGGGCAATGAGCAGTTCTTC.